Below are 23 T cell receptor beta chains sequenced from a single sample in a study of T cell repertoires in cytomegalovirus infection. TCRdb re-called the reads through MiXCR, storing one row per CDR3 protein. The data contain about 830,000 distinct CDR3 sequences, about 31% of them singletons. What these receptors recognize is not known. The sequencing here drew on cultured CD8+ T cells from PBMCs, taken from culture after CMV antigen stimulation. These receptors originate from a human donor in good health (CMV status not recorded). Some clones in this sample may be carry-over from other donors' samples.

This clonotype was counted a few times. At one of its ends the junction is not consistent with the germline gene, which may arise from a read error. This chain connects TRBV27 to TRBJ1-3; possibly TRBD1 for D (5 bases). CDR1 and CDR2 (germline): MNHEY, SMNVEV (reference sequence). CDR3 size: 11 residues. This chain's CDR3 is CTSGHGNTIYF. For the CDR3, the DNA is TGCACCAGCGGACACGGAAACACCATATATTTT.

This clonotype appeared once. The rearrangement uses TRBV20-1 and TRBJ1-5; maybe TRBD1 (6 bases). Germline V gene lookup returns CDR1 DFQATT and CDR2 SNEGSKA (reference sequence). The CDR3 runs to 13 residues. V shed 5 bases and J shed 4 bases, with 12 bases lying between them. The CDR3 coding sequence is TGCAGTGCTTACGGACAGATTAATCAGCCCCAGCATTTT. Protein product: CSAYGQINQPQHF.

CDR3 nucleotides: TGTGCCAGCAGTTTCACCGGGAGGAACAATGAGCAGTTCTTC. Translating it yields CASSFTGRNNEQFF. The chain is built from TRBV6-5 and TRBJ2-1; TRBD2 matches 7 bases. CDR1 and CDR2 (germline): MNHEY, SVGAGI. This CDR3 contains 14 residues. The trim removed 4 bases at V and 5 bases at J, leaving 5 bases unmatched.

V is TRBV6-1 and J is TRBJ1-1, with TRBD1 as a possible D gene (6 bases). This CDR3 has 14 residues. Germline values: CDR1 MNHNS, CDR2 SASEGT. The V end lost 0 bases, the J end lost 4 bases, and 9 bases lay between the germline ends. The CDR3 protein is CASSEAAGATEAFF. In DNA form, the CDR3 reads TGTGCCAGCAGTGAAGCGGCAGGGGCCACTGAAGCTTTCTTT.

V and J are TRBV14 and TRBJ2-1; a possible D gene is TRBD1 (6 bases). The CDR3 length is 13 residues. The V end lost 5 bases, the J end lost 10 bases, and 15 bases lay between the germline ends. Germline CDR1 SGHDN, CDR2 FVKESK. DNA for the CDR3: TGTGCCAGCAGCTTAACAGGGAACGGGGAGCAGTTCTTC. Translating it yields CASSLTGNGEQFF.

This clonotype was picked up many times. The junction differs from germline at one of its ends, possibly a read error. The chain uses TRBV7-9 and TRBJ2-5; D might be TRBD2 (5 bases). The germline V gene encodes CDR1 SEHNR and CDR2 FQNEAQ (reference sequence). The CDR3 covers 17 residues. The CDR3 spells CASSLASRAGSKETQYF. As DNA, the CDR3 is TGTGCCAGCAGCCTAGCATCCCGGGCCGGATCCAAAGAGACCCAGTACTTC.

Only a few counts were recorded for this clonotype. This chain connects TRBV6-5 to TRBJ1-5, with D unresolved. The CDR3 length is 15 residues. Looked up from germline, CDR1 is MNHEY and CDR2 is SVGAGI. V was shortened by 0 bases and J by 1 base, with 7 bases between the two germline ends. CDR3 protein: CASSYSEKSNQPQHF. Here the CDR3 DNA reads TGTGCCAGCAGTTACTCGGAGAAAAGCAATCAGCCCCAGCATTTT.

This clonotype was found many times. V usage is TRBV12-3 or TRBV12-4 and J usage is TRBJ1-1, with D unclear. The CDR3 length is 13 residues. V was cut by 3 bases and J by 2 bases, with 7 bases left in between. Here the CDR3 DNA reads TGTGCCAGCAGTTTCCCTTCAAACACTGAAGCTTTCTTT. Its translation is CASSFPSNTEAFF.

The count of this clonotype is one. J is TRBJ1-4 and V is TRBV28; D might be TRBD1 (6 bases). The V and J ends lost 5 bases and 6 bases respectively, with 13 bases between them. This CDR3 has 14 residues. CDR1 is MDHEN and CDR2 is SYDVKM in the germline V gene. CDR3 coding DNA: TGTGCCAGCAGTCCCGGGACAATGGATGAAAAACTGTTTTTT. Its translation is CASSPGTMDEKLFF.

The CDR3 sequence is CASSSLRYSGGSDTQYF. The CDR3 DNA sequence: TGTGCCAGCAGTTCACTCCGATATAGCGGGGGATCAGATACGCAGTATTTT. This chain joins TRBV6-1 and TRBJ2-3, with 9 positions matching TRBD2. Germline V lookup: CDR1 MNHNS, CDR2 SASEGT. The CDR3 totals 17 residues. Trimming cost V 5 bases and J 4 bases; bases outside gene matches: 13.

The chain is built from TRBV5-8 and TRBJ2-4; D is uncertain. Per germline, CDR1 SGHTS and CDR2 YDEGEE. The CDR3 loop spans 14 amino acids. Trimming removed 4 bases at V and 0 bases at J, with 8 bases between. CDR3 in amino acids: CASSISLAKNIQYF. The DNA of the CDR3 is TGTGCCAGCAGCATCTCGCTAGCCAAAAACATTCAGTACTTC.

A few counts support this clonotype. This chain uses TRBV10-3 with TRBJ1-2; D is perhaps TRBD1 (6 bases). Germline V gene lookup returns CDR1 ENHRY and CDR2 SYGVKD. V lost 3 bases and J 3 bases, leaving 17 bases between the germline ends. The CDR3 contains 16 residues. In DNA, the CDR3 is TGTGCCATCAGTGACCCGGGGGGCAGTTGGGACTATGGCTACACCTTC. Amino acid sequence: CAISDPGGSWDYGYTF.

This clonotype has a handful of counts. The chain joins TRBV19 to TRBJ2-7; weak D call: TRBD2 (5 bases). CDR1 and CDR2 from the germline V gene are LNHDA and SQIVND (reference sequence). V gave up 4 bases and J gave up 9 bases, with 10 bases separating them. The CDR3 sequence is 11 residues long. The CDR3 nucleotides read TGTGCCAGTAGTAAGGCGGAGGTGCAGTACTTC. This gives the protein CASSKAEVQYF.

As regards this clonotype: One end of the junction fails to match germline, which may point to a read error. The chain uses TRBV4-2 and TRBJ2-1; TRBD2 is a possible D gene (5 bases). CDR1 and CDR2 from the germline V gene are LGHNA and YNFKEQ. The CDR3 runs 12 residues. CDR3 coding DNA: TGTGCCAGCAGCCAGGGAGCCAATGAGTTGGTCTTC. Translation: CASSQGANELVF.

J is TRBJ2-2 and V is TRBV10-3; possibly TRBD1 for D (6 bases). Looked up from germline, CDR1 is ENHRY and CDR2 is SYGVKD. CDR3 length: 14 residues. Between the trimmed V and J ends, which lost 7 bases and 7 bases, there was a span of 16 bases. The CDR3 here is CAITGDAPGGELFF. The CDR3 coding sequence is TGTGCCATCACAGGGGACGCACCCGGCGGGGAGCTGTTTTTT.

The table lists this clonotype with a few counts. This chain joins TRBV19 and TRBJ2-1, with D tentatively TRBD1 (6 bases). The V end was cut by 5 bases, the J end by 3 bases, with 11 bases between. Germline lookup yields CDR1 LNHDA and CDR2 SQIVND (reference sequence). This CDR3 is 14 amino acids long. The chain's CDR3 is CASSPGHFYNEQFF. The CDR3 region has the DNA TGTGCCAGTAGTCCGGGACATTTCTACAATGAGCAGTTCTTC.

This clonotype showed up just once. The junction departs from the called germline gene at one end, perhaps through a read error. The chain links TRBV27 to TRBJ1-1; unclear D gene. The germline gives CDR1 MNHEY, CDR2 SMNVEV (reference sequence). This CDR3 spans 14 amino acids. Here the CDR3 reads CDSSVTALNTEAFF. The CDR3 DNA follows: TGTGACAGCAGCGTTACGGCTTTGAACACTGAAGCTTTCTTT.

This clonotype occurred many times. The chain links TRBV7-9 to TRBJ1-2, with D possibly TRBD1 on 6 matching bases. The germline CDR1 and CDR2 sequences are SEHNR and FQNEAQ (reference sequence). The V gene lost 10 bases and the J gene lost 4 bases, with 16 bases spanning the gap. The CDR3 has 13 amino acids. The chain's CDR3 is CAISPGQIYGYTF. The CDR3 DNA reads TGTGCCATATCCCCGGGACAAATCTATGGCTACACCTTC.

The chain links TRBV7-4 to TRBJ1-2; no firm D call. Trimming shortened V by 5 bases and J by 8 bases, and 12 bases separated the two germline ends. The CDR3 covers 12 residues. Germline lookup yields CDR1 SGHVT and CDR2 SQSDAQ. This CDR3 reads CASSARKSGYTF. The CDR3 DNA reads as TGTGCCAGCAGCGCCCGCAAGTCAGGCTACACCTTC.

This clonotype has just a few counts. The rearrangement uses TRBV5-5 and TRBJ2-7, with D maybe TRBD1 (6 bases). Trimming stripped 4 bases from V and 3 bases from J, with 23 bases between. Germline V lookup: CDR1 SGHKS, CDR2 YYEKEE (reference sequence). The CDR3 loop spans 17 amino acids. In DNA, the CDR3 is TGTGCCAGCAGCGGACGACCGTTGGACAGATCCAGCTACGAGCAGTACTTC. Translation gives CASSGRPLDRSSYEQYF. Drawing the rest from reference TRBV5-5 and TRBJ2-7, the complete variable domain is DAGVTQSPTHLIKTRGQQVTLRCSPISGHKSVSWYQQVLGQGPQFIFQYYEKEERGRGNFPDRFSARQFPNYSSELNVNALLLGDSALYLCASSGRPLDRSSYEQYFGPGTRLTVT.

CDR3 in DNA: TGTGCCAACAAGGGACAGGGGAATGGCTACACCTTC. This gives the protein CANKGQGNGYTF. The J gene is TRBJ1-2, the V gene TRBV2; 10 nucleotides line up with TRBD1. After removal of 10 bases from V and 6 bases from J, the junction contained 5 bases not matched to a gene. Per the germline V gene, CDR1 is SNHLY and CDR2 is FYNNEI. The CDR3 loop spans 12 amino acids.

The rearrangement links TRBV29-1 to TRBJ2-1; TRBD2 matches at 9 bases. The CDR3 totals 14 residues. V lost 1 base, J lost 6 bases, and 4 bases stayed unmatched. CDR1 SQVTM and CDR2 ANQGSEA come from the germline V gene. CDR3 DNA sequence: TGCAGCGTTGAAGGTAGCGGGGGTCGCAATGAGCAGTTCTTC. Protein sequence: CSVEGSGGRNEQFF.

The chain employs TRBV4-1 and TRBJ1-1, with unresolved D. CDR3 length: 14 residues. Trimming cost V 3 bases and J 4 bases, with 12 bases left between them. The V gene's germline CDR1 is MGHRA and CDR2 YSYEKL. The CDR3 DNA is TGCGCCAGCAGCCAGCAACTGGAAGGCACTGAAGCTTTCTTT. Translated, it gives CASSQQLEGTEAFF.